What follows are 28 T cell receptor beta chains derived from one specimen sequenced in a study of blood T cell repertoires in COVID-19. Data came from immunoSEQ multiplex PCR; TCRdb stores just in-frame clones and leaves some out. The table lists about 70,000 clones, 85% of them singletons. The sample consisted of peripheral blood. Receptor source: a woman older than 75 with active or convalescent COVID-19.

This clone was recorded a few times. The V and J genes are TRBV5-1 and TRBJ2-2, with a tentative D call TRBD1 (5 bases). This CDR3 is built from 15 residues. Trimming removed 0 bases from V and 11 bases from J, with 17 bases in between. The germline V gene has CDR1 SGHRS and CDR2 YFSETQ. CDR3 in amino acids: CASSLAPPGLSELFF. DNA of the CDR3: TGCGCCAGCAGCTTGGCCCCCCCAGGGTTAAGCGAGCTGTTTTTT.

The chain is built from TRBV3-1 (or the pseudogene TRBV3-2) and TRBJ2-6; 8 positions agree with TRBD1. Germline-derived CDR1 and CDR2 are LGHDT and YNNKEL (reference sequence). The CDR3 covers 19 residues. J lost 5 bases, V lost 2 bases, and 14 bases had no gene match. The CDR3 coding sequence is TGTGCCAGCAGCCAAACCCCAGCAGGGGGCCATCGAAGGGCCAACGTCCTGACTTTC. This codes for CASSQTPAGGHRRANVLTF.

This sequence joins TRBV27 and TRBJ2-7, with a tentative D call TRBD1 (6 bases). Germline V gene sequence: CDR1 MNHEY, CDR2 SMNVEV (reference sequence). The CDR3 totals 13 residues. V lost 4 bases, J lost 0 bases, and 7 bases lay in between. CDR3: CASSSDSSYEQYF. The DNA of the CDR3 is TGTGCCAGCAGTTCGGACAGCTCCTACGAGCAGTACTTC.

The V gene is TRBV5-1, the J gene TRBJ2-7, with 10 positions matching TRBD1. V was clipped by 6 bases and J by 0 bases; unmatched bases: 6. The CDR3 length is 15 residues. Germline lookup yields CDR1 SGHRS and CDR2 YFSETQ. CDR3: CASTRTGGNSYEQYF. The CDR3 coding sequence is TGCGCCAGCACCCGGACAGGGGGTAACTCCTACGAGCAGTACTTC.

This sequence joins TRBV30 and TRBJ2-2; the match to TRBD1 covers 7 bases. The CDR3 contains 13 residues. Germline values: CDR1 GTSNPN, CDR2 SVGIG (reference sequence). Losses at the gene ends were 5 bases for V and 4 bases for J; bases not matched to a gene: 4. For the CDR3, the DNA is TGTGCCTGGGCGACAGGGACCACCGGGGAGCTGTTTTTT. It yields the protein CAWATGTTGELFF.

DNA for the CDR3: TGTGCCAGCAGAGGGGCGGACTATGGCTACACCTTC. Protein product: CASRGADYGYTF. V usage is TRBV5-4 and J usage is TRBJ1-2; possibly TRBD1 for D (5 bases). V shed 5 bases and J shed 3 bases, with 8 bases lying between them. The CDR3 sequence is 12 residues long. CDR1 and CDR2 from the germline V gene are SGHNT and YYREEE (reference sequence).

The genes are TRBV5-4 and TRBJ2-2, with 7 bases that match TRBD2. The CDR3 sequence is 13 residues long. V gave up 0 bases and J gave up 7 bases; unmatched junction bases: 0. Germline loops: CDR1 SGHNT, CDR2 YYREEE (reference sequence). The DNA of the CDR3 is TGTGCCAGCAGCTTGGCGGGGGGCGGGGAGCTGTTTTTT. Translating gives CASSLAGGGELFF.

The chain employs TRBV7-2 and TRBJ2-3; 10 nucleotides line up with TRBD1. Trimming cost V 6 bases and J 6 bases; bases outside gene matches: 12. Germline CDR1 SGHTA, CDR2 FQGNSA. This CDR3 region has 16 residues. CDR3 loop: CASSGQGGRPGDTQYF. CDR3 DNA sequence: TGTGCCAGCAGTGGACAGGGGGGACGTCCGGGGGATACGCAGTATTTT.

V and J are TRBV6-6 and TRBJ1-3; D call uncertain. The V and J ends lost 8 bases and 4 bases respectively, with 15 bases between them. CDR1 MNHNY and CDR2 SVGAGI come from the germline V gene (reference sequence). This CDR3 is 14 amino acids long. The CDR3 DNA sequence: TGTGCCAGCGGCGGGTCCTCCTCAGGAAACACCATATATTTT. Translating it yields CASGGSSSGNTIYF.

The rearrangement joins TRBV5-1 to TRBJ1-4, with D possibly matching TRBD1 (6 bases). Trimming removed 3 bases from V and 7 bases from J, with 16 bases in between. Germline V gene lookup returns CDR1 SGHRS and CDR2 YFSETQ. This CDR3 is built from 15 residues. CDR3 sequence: CASSSNTGLGEKLFF. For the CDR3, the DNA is TGCGCCAGCAGCTCCAATACAGGGTTGGGTGAAAAACTGTTTTTT.

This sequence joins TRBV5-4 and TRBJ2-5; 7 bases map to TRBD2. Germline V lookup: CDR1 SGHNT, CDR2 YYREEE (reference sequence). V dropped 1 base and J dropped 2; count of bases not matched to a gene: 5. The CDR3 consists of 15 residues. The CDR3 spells CASSLYGRGQETQYF. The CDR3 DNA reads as TGTGCCAGCAGCTTGTATGGGCGGGGGCAAGAGACCCAGTACTTC.

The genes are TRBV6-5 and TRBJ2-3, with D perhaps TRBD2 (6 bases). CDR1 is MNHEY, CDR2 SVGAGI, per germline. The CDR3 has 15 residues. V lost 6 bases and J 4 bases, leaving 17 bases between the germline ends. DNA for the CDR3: TGTGCCAGCAGACGGGGACTCCTAAGGGCAGATACGCAGTATTTT. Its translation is CASRRGLLRADTQYF.

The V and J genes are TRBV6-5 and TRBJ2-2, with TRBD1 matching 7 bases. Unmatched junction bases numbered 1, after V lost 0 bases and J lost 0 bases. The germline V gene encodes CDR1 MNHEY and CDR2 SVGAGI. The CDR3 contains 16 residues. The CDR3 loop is CASSYSQGANTGELFF. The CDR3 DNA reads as TGTGCCAGCAGTTACTCCCAGGGGGCGAACACCGGGGAGCTGTTTTTT.

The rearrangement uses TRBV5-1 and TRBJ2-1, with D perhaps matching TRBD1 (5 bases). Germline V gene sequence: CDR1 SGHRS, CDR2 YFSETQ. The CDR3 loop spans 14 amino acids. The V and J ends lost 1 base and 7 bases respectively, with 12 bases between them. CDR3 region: CASSLRMGLNEQFF. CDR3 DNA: TGCGCCAGCAGCTTGAGAATGGGGCTTAATGAGCAGTTCTTC.

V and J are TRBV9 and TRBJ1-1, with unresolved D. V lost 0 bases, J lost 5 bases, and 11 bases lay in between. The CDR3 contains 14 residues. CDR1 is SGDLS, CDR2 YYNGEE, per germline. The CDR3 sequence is CASSVGSTGTEAFF. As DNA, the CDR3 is TGTGCCAGCAGCGTAGGAAGTACGGGGACTGAAGCTTTCTTT.

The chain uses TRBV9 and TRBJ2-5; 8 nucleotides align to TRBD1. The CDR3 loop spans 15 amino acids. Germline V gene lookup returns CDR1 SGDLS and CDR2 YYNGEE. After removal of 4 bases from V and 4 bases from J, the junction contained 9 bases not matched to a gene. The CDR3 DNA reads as TGTGCCAGCAGCACCTCAGGGGGCCTGGTAGAGACCCAGTACTTC. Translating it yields CASSTSGGLVETQYF.

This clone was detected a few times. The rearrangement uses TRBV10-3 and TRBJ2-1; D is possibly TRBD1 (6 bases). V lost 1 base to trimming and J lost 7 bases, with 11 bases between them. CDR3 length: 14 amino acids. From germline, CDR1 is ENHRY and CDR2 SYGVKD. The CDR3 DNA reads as TGTGCCATCAGTGAGTTGGAAAGGGGGAATGAGCAGTTCTTC. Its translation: CAISELERGNEQFF.

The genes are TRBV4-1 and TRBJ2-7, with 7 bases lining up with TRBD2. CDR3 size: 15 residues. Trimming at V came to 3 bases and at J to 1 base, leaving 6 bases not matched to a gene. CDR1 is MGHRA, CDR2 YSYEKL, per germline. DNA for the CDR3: TGCGCCAGCAGCCAGACGGGGGGAGATTCCTACGAGCAGTACTTC. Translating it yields CASSQTGGDSYEQYF.

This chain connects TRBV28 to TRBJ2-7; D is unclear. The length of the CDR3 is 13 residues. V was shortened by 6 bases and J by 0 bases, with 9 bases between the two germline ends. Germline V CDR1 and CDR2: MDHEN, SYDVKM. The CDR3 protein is CASSPSPSYEQYF. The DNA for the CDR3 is TGTGCCAGCAGCCCCTCTCCCTCCTACGAGCAGTACTTC.

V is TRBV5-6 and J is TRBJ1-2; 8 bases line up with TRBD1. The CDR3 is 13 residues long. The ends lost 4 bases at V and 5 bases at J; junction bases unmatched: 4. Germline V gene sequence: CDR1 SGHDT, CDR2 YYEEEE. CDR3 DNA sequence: TGTGCCAGCAGCCCTGGGACAGGATATGGCTACACCTTC. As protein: CASSPGTGYGYTF.

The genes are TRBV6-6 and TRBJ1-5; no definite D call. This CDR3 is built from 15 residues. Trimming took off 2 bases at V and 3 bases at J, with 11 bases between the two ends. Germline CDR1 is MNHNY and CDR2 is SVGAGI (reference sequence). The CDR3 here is CASSYVLETNQPQHF. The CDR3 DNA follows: TGTGCCAGCAGTTACGTCCTAGAAACCAATCAGCCCCAGCATTTT.

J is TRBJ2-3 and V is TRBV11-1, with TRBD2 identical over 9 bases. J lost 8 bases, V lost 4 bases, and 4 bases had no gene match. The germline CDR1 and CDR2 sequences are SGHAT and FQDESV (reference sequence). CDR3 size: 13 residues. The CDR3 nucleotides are TGTGCCAGCAGCTCAACAGCGGGGGGTACGCAGTATTTT. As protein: CASSSTAGGTQYF.

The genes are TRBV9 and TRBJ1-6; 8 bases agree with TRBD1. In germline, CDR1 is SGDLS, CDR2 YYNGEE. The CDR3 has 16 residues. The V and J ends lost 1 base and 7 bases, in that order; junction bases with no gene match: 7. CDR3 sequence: CASSVTGGPENSPLHF. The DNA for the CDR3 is TGTGCCAGCAGCGTAACAGGGGGTCCGGAGAATTCACCCCTCCACTTT.

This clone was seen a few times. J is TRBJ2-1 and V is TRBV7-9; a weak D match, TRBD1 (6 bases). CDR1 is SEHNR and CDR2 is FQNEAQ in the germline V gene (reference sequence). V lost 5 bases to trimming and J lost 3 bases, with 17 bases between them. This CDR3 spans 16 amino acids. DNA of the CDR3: TGTGCCAGCAGCCCCTATGGGGGCCAAGACTACAATGAGCAGTTCTTC. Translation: CASSPYGGQDYNEQFF.

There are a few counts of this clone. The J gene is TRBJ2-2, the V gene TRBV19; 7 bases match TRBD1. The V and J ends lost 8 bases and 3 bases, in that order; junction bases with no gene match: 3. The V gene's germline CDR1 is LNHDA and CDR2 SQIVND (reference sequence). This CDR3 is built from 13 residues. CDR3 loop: CASRGQYTGELFF. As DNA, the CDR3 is TGTGCCAGTCGGGGACAGTACACCGGGGAGCTGTTTTTT.

CDR3 loop: CASTPGQGSYNEQFF. For the CDR3, the DNA is TGCGCCAGCACCCCGGGCCAGGGCTCCTACAATGAGCAGTTCTTC. The chain uses TRBV5-1 and TRBJ2-1, with D perhaps TRBD1 (5 bases). V shed 6 bases and J shed 0 bases, with 13 bases lying between them. Per the germline V gene, CDR1 is SGHRS and CDR2 is YFSETQ. The CDR3 is 15 amino acids. The full variable domain, in which reference TRBV5-1 and TRBJ2-1 provide the parts outside the CDR3, is KAGVTQTPRYLIKTRGQQVTLSCSPISGHRSVSWYQQTPGQGLQFLFEYFSETQRNKGNFPGRFSGRQFSNSRSEMNVSTLELGDSALYLCASTPGQGSYNEQFFGPGTRLTVL.

The CDR3 here is CASSQEGHPRETQYF. CDR3 nucleotides: TGCGCCAGCAGCCAAGAGGGACACCCTCGGGAGACCCAGTACTTC. The rearrangement joins TRBV4-3 to TRBJ2-5; perhaps TRBD1 as D (6 bases). CDR3 length equals 15 residues. Trimming shortened V by 0 bases and J by 5 bases, and 13 bases separated the two germline ends. Germline V CDR1 and CDR2: LGHNA, YSLEER.

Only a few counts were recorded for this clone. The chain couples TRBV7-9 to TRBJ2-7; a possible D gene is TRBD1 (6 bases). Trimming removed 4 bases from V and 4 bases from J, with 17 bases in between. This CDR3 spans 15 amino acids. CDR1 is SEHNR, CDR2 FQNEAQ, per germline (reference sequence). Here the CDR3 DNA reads TGTGCCAGCAGCTACGAGGAACAGGGAGATTACGAGCAGTACTTC. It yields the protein CASSYEEQGDYEQYF.